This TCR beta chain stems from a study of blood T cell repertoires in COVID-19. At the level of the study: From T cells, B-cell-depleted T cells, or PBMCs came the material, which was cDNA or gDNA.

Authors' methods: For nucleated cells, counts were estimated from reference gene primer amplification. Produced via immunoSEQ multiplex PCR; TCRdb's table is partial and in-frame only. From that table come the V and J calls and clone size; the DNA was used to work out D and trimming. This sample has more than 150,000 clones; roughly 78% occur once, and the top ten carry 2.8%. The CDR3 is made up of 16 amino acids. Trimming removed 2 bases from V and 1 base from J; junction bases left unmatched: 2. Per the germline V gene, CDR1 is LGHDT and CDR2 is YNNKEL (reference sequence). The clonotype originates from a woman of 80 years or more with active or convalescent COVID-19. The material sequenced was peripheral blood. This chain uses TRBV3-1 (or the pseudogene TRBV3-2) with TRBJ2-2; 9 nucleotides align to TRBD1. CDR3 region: CASSQPGQGNTGELFF. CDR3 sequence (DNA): TGTGCCAGCAGCCAACCGGGACAGGGGAACACCGGGGAGCTGTTTTTT.